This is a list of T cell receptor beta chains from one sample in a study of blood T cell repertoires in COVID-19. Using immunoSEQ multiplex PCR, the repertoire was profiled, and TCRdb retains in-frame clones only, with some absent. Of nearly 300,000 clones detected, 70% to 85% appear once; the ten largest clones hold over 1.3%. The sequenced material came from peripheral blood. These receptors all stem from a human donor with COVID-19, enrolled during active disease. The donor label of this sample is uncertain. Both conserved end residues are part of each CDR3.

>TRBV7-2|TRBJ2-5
CASSLWAGGTSETQYF
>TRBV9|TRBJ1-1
CASSVGWGPNTEAFF
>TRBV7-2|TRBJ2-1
CASSLAGGLYNEQFF
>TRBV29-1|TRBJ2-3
CSVVGGATSTDTQYF
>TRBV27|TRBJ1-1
CASSFNRGTEAFF
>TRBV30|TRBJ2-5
CAWGLAGVRETQYF
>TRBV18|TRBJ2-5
CASSADQETQYF
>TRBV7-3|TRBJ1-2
CASSLIRGDREGYTF
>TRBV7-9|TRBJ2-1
CASSLAVGGEQFF
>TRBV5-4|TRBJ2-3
CASSLAGGDTQYF
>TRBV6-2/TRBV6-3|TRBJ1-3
CASSYGGVGNTIYF